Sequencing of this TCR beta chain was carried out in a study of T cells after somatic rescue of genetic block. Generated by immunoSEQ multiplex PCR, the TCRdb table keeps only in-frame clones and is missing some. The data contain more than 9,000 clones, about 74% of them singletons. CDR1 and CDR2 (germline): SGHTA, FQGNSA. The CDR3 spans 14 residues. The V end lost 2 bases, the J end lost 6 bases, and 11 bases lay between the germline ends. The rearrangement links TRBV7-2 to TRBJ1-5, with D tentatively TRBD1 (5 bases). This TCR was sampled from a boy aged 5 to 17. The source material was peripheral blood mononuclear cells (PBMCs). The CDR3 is CASSLSQGGQPQHF. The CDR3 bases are TGTGCCAGCAGCTTATCTCAGGGAGGTCAGCCCCAGCATTTT.